Sequencing of this T cell receptor (beta chain) was carried out in a study of shared clonotypes between healthy human individuals. This CDR3 has 15 amino acids. Per the germline V gene, CDR1 is SGHNT and CDR2 is YYREEE (reference sequence). Genomic DNA of each subset was evenly split across several immunoSEQ plates. Measured with immunoSEQ multiplex PCR; TCRdb has only the in-frame clones, and not every one. The repertoire holds roughly 1,000,000 clones, more than 75% seen once, with around 0.61% in the top ten. With regard to this clone: Compared with germline, one end of the junction differs, possibly owing to a read error.

This rearrangement joins TRBV5-4 to TRBJ1-2; TRBD1 might be the D (6 bases). The receptor was isolated from a young man in good health. Some clones in this sample may be carry-over from other donors' samples. The sequenced sample consisted of memory CD4+ T cells from PBMCs. Subset in this sample: CD45RA-negative fraction. Written as DNA, the CDR3 is TGTGCCAGCAGCTCCAGATCTGACAGGCTTACAAGGGAATCCTTC. Amino acids: CASSSRSDRLTRESF.